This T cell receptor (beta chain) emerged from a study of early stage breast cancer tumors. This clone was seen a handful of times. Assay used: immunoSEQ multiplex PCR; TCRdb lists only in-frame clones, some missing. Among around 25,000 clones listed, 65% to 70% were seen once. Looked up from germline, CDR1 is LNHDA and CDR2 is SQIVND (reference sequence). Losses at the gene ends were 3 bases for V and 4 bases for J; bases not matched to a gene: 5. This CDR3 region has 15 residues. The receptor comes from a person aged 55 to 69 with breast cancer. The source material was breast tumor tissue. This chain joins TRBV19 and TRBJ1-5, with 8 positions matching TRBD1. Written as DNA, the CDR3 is TGTGCCAGTAGTATTGACAGGGGATCAAATCAGCCCCAGCATTTT. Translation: CASSIDRGSNQPQHF.